The present T cell receptor (beta chain) was sequenced within a study of lymphopenia after photon versus proton radiotherapy. Clones were read by immunoSEQ multiplex PCR, and TCRdb kept only the in-frame ones, dropping some. Here the sample spans 28,000 or so clones, more than 70% being singletons. Study results and limitations: After the lymphocyte nadir, photon-treated repertoires showed oligoclonal expansion, especially of CD8+ Temra cells. Better survival with proton therapy was suggested as possible, not demonstrated. Under photons, naive T cells and diversity fell while effector/memory populations rose. Post-nadir TCR diversity decline inversely tracked overall survival among those who died.

As to this clone: As yet, its antigen is unknown.

Germline lookup yields CDR1 MNHNY and CDR2 SVGAGI (reference sequence). Deletions cut 0 bases from V and 1 base from J, with 6 bases between. This CDR3 is built from 14 residues. The V call is TRBV6-6, the J call TRBJ1-1; unclear D gene. This TCR was sampled from a man aged 25-40 years with gastric cancer. The material was peripheral blood, obtained from a patient treated with photon-based radiotherapy. The CDR3 nucleotides read TGTGCCAGCAGTTACTCGAAAGAGAACACTGAAGCTTTCTTT. Translated: CASSYSKENTEAFF.